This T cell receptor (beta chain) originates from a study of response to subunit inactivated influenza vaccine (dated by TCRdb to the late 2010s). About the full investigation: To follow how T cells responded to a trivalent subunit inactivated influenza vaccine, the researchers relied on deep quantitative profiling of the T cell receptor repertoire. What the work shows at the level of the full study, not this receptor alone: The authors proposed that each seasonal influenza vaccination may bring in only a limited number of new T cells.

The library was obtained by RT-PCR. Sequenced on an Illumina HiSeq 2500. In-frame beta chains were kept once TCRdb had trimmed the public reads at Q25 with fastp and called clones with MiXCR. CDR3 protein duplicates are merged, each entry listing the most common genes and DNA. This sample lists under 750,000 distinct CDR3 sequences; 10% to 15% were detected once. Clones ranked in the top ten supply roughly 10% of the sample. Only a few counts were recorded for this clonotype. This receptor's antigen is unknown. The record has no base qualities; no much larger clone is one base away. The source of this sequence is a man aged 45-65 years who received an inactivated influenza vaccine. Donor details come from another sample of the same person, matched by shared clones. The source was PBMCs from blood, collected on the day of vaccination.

The CDR3 region reads CASSQEGTYAWDEQFF. The DNA reads TGTGCCAGCAGCCAAGAGGGGACCTATGCTTGGGATGAGCAGTTCTTC. The sequence joins TRBV3-1 to TRBJ2-1, with the D assignment possibly TRBD1 or TRBD2, given 5 matching bases for each. The germline ends are 17 bases apart after V is trimmed by 0 bases and J by 8 bases. The CDR3 covers 16 residues, taking in both the cysteine and the phenylalanine. CDR3 DNA only is kept here, 48 bases in frame from base 1. The germline V gene (reference sequence) specifies LGHDT as CDR1 and YNNKEL as CDR2.